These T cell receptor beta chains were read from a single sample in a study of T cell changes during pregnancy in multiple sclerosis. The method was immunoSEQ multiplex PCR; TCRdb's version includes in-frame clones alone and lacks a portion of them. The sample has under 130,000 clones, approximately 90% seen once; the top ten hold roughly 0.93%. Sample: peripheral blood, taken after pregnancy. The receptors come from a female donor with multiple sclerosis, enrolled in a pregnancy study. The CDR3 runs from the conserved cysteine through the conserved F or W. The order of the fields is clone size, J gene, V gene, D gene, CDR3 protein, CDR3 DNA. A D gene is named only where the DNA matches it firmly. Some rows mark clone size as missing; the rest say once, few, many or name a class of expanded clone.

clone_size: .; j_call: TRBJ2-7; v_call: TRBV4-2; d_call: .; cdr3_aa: CASSHGDYEQYF; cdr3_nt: TGTGCCAGCAGCCACGGAGACTACGAGCAGTACTTC
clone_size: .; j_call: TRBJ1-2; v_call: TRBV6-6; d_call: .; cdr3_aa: CASSYQGRYTF; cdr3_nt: TGTGCCAGCAGTTACCAGGGGCGCTACACCTTC
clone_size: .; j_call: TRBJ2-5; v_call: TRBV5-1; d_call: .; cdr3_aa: CASSLYSGRETQYF; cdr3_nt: TGCGCCAGCAGCTTGTACAGCGGGCGAGAGACCCAGTACTTC
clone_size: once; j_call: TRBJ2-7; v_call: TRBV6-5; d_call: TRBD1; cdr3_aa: CASSPTGGIDEQYF; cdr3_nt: TGTGCCAGCAGTCCCACAGGGGGAATCGACGAGCAGTACTTC
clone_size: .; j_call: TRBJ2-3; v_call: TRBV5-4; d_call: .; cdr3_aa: CASSLGQRRGSTDTQYF; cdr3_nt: TGTGCCAGCAGCTTGGGCCAGCGGCGGGGAAGCACAGATACGCAGTATTTT
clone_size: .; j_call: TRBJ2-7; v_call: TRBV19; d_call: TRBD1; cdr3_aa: CASSIGTAMIYEQYF; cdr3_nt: TGTGCCAGTAGTATCGGGACAGCGATGATCTACGAGCAGTACTTC
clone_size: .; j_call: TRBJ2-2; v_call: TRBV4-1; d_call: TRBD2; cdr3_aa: CASSRTSAGVPTGELFF; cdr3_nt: TGCGCCAGCAGCCGAACCTCAGCGGGGGTCCCCACCGGGGAGCTGTTTTTT
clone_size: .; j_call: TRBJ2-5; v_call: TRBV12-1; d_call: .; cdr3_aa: CASSPDRDDQETQYF; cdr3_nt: TGTGCCAGCAGTCCGGACAGGGACGACCAAGAGACCCAGTACTTC
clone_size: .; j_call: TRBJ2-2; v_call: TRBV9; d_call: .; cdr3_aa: CASRAGGDTGELFF; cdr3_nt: TGTGCCAGCAGGGCCGGAGGTGACACCGGGGAGCTGTTTTTT
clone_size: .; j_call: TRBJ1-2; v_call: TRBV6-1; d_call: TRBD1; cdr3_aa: CASSEDTGGFRGYTF; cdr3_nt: TGTGCCAGCAGTGAAGATACAGGGGGCTTTCGTGGCTACACCTTC
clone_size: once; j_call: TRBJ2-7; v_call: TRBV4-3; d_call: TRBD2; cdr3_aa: CASSQDRASGGNEQYF; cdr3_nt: TGCGCCAGCAGCCAAGATCGGGCTAGCGGGGGCAACGAGCAGTACTTC
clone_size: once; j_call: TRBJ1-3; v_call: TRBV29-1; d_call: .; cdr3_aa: CSVQTQARSGNTIYF; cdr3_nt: TGCAGCGTACAGACGCAGGCCCGCTCTGGAAACACCATATATTTT
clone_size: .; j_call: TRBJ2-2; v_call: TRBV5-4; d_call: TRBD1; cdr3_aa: CASSLETGGFGELFF; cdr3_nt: TGTGCCAGCAGCTTGGAGACAGGGGGATTCGGGGAGCTGTTTTTT
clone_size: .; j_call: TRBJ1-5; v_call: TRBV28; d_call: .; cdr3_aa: CASSSFPNSGNQPQHF; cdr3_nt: TGTGCCAGCAGTTCTTTTCCGAACAGTGGCAATCAGCCCCAGCATTTT
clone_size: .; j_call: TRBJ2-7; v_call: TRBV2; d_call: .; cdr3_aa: CASSGTRSSYEQYF; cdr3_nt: TGTGCCAGCTCAGGGACTCGAAGCTCCTACGAGCAGTACTTC
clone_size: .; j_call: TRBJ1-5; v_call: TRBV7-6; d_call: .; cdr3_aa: CASSSSLDDTWGHNQPQHF; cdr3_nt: TGTGCCAGCAGCTCTAGTCTTGATGATACGTGGGGGCACAATCAGCCCCAGCATTTT
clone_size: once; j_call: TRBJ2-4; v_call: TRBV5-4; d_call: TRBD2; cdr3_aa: CASSPGLAGGADIQYF; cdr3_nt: TGTGCCAGCAGCCCAGGACTAGCGGGAGGGGCGGACATTCAGTACTTC
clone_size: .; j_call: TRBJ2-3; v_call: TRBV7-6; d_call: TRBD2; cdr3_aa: CASSSRGEGLGDGTQYF; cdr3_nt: TGTGCCAGCAGCTCCAGAGGGGAAGGACTAGGGGACGGTACGCAGTATTTT
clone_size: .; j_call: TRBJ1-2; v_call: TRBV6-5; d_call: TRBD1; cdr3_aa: CASRPQGASNYGYTF; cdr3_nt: TGTGCCAGCAGGCCGCAGGGGGCGAGTAACTATGGCTACACCTTC
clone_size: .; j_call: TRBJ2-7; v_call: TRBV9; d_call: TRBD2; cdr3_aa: CASSPERGSGGLSSYEQYF; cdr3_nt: TGTGCCAGCAGCCCAGAGAGGGGTAGCGGGGGGCTGAGCTCCTACGAGCAGTACTTC